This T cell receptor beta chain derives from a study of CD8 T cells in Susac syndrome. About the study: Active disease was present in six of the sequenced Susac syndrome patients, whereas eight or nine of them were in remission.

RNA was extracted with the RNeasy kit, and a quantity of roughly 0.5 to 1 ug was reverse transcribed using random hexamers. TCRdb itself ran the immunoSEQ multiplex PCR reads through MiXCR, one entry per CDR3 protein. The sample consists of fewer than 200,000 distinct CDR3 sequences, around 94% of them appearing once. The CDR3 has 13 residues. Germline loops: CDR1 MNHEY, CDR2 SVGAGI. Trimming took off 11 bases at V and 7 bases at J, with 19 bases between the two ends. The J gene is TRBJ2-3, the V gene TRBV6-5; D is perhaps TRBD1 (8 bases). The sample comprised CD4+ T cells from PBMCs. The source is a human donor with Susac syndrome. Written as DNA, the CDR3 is TGTGCCGCACAGGGGGGGGCTGATAATACGCAGTATTTT. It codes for CAAQGGADNTQYF.